One sample yielded the 22 T cell receptor beta chains listed below, sequenced in a study of cytomegalovirus exposure and HLA in healthy donors. Measured with immunoSEQ multiplex PCR; TCRdb has only the in-frame clones, and not every one. The table lists around 120,000 clones, approximately 88% of them singletons. The sequenced material came from PBMCs. These receptors were collected from a man aged 18 to 30 in good health and CMV-seronegative.

The chain employs TRBV30 and TRBJ1-4; TRBD1 matches 7 bases. This CDR3 spans 13 amino acids. Germline V gives CDR1 GTSNPN, CDR2 SVGIG (reference sequence). The V and J ends lost 2 bases and 7 bases, in that order; junction bases with no gene match: 4. CDR3 sequence reads: CAWSKGAREKLFF. The CDR3 nucleotides read TGTGCCTGGAGTAAGGGGGCGCGTGAAAAACTGTTTTTT.

The J gene is TRBJ2-1, the V gene TRBV12-1; the listed D gene, TRBD1, was not tested against the DNA. TRBV12-1 is a pseudogene locus. The CDR3 totals 16 residues. The CDR3 DNA sequence: TGTGCCAGCAGCTTTGGTCGGGACAGGTTCGACAATGAGCAGTTCTTC. Protein product: CASSFGRDRFDNEQFF.

This chain joins TRBV11-2 and TRBJ2-7; 8 bases map to TRBD1. This CDR3 spans 13 amino acids. Germline values: CDR1 SGHAT, CDR2 FQNNGV. The V segment lost 5 bases and the J segment 2 bases; nucleotides outside the gene matches: 2. The CDR3 nucleotides read TGTGCCAGCAGCGGGACAGGTACCTACGAGCAGTACTTC. This translates into CASSGTGTYEQYF. Full variable domain (outside the CDR3, taken from reference TRBV11-2 and TRBJ2-7): EAGVAQSPRYKIIEKRQSVAFWCNPISGHATLYWYQQILGQGPKLLIQFQNNGVVDDSQLPKDRFSAERLKGVDSTLKIQPAKLEDSAVYLCASSGTGTYEQYFGPGTRLTVT.

The CDR3 loop is CASSLAGVPETQYF. The CDR3 DNA reads as TGTGCCAGCAGCTTAGCAGGGGTCCCAGAGACCCAGTACTTC. The chain recombines TRBV7-9 with TRBJ2-5; D is perhaps TRBD1 (5 bases). Germline lookup yields CDR1 SEHNR and CDR2 FQNEAQ (reference sequence). V shed 0 bases and J shed 4 bases, with 9 bases lying between them. CDR3 length: 14 residues.

Ten or more counts support this clone. The V and J genes are TRBV15 and TRBJ1-5; D might be TRBD1 (6 bases). The CDR3 is 14 amino acids. Germline CDR1 and CDR2: LNHNV and YYDKDF (reference sequence). Trimming removed 5 bases from V and 3 bases from J, with 11 bases in between. Written as DNA, the CDR3 is TGTGCCACCAGCGGAACAGGGCCCAATCAGCCCCAGCATTTT. Its translation is CATSGTGPNQPQHF.

This chain joins TRBV15 and TRBJ1-1, with unresolved D. V shed 0 bases and J shed 1 base, with 3 bases lying between them. CDR1 LNHNV and CDR2 YYDKDF come from the germline V gene (reference sequence). The CDR3 runs 13 residues. Here the CDR3 DNA reads TGTGCCACCAGCAGAGATAGGAACACTGAAGCTTTCTTT. Translating gives CATSRDRNTEAFF.

This clone was counted once. The V call is TRBV12-5, the J call TRBJ1-2; 12 bases match TRBD1. Germline V gives CDR1 LGHNT, CDR2 FRNRAP. The CDR3 extends over 15 amino acids. Trimming cost V 5 bases and J 7 bases; bases outside gene matches: 8. Here the CDR3 DNA reads TGTGCTAGTGGTGACCGGGACAGGGGGCAATTTGGCTACACCTTC. Translation gives CASGDRDRGQFGYTF.

This clone occurred a few times. The rearrangement joins TRBV28 to TRBJ1-5, with a tentative D call TRBD1 (5 bases). Trimming left V 3 bases short and J 0 bases short, with 12 bases between. The CDR3 extends over 16 amino acids. CDR1 is MDHEN, CDR2 SYDVKM, per germline. CDR3 coding DNA: TGTGCCAGCAGTTTGGGCAGGGCTTATAGCAATCAGCCCCAGCATTTT. Protein: CASSLGRAYSNQPQHF.

This chain links TRBV15 with TRBJ2-2; tentative D call: TRBD2 (5 bases). Germline loops: CDR1 LNHNV, CDR2 YYDKDF (reference sequence). This CDR3 spans 14 amino acids. V gave up 0 bases and J gave up 5 bases, with 7 bases separating them. The DNA of the CDR3 is TGTGCCACCAGCAGAGATCGAGGGACCGGGGAGCTGTTTTTT. This sequence encodes CATSRDRGTGELFF. The full variable domain, with the rest looked up from reference TRBV15 and TRBJ2-2, is DAMVIQNPRYQVTQFGKPVTLSCSQTLNHNVMYWYQQKSSQAPKLLFHYYDKDFNNEADTPDNFQSRRPNTSFCFLDIRSPGLGDTAMYLCATSRDRGTGELFFGEGSRLTVL.

The chain is built from TRBV4-1 and TRBJ1-2, with D hard to call. The CDR3 spans 17 residues. Per the germline V gene, CDR1 is MGHRA and CDR2 is YSYEKL. V lost 5 bases and J lost 0, with 19 bases in between. CDR3 DNA: TGCGCCAGCAGCAGACCGACCTCTGGGAGGGCTAACTATGGCTACACCTTC. Its translation is CASSRPTSGRANYGYTF.

This sequence joins TRBV28 and TRBJ2-1; D remains ambiguous. Germline CDR1 and CDR2: MDHEN and SYDVKM. CDR3 length equals 14 residues. The V end lost 2 bases, the J end lost 1 base, and 6 bases lay between the germline ends. The CDR3 protein is CASSLPGSYNEQFF. Here the CDR3 DNA reads TGTGCCAGCAGTTTACCCGGTTCCTACAATGAGCAGTTCTTC.

The chain couples TRBV30 to TRBJ1-4, with D uncertain. Trimming cost V 3 bases and J 7 bases, with 15 bases left between them. The CDR3 spans 14 residues. Germline V lookup: CDR1 GTSNPN, CDR2 SVGIG (reference sequence). The CDR3 sequence is CAWRVTFYSEKLFF. In DNA, the CDR3 is TGTGCCTGGAGGGTCACTTTCTACAGTGAAAAACTGTTTTTT.

V usage is TRBV27 and J usage is TRBJ1-5, with D possibly TRBD1 on 5 matching bases. CDR1 MNHEY and CDR2 SMNVEV come from the germline V gene (reference sequence). Trimming cost V 3 bases and J 4 bases, with 7 bases left between them. The CDR3 has 13 residues. The CDR3 sequence is CASSLNRNQPQHF. CDR3 coding DNA: TGTGCCAGCAGTTTGAACAGGAATCAGCCCCAGCATTTT.

This clone occurred once. The chain employs TRBV28 and TRBJ2-7; 11 nucleotides agree with TRBD2. The trim removed 3 bases at V and 5 bases at J, leaving 6 bases unmatched. Germline CDR1 and CDR2: MDHEN and SYDVKM. The CDR3 spans 15 residues. The CDR3 DNA is TGTGCCAGCAGTTTGGTGACTAGCGGGAACCACGAGCAGTACTTC. As protein: CASSLVTSGNHEQYF. The full variable domain, rest sourced from reference TRBV28 and TRBJ2-7, is DVKVTQSSRYLVKRTGEKVFLECVQDMDHENMFWYRQDPGLGLRLIYFSYDVKMKEKGDIPEGYSVSREKKERFSLILESASTNQTSMYLCASSLVTSGNHEQYFGPGTRLTVT.

This clone appeared once. The rearrangement joins TRBV28 to TRBJ2-1; D is unresolved. V lost 2 bases and J lost 8, with 13 bases in between. This CDR3 has 14 amino acids. Germline V gives CDR1 MDHEN, CDR2 SYDVKM. The CDR3 bases are TGTGCCAGCAGTTTAACCGACGTCGAGGATGAGCAGTTCTTC. Encoded protein: CASSLTDVEDEQFF.

The rearrangement links TRBV11-3 to TRBJ1-6, with D perhaps TRBD1 (5 bases). Per germline, CDR1 SGHNT and CDR2 YENEEA. Trimming stripped 5 bases from V and 4 bases from J, with 9 bases between. The CDR3 totals 14 residues. DNA for the CDR3: TGTGCCAGCAGCCGCGGGGGGTATAATTCACCCCTCCACTTT. It codes for CASSRGGYNSPLHF.

The J gene is TRBJ2-7, the V gene TRBV9; 9 bases match TRBD2. Germline V gene lookup returns CDR1 SGDLS and CDR2 YYNGEE. The CDR3 has 14 amino acids. V lost 4 bases to trimming and J lost 7 bases; unmatched junction nucleotides: 9. The CDR3, as DNA: TGTGCCAGCAGCTCCGGGACTAGCAGGGGGGAGCAGTACTTC. It is translated as CASSSGTSRGEQYF. Complete variable domain (other parts from reference TRBV9 and TRBJ2-7): DSGVTQTPKHLITATGQRVTLRCSPRSGDLSVYWYQQSLDQGLQFLIQYYNGEERAKGNILERFSAQQFPDLHSELNLSSLELGDSALYFCASSSGTSRGEQYFGPGTRLTVT.

The gene calls are TRBV9 and TRBJ2-1; 11 bases align to TRBD1. CDR1 is SGDLS, CDR2 YYNGEE, per germline. This CDR3 is 16 amino acids long. J was trimmed by 4 bases and V by 0 bases; bases with no gene match: 3. The CDR3 reads CASSVGDRGSYNEQFF. CDR3 coding DNA: TGTGCCAGCAGCGTAGGGGACAGGGGGAGTTACAATGAGCAGTTCTTC.

The V gene is TRBV5-4, the J gene TRBJ2-7, with D perhaps TRBD1 (6 bases). V lost 5 bases to trimming and J lost 3 bases, with 18 bases between them. Germline-derived CDR1 and CDR2 are SGHNT and YYREEE (reference sequence). There are 15 residues in the CDR3. The CDR3 region is CASSSNRESLYEQYF. The CDR3 coding sequence is TGTGCCAGCAGTTCCAACAGGGAATCGCTCTACGAGCAGTACTTC.

This rearrangement joins TRBV5-5 to TRBJ2-7; 8 nucleotides align to TRBD1. Unmatched junction bases numbered 7, after V lost 4 bases and J lost 7 bases. The CDR3 consists of 13 residues. The germline CDR1 and CDR2 sequences are SGHKS and YYEKEE (reference sequence). CDR3 nucleotides: TGTGCCAGCAGCCTGTTACAGGGGGGAGAGCAGTACTTC. This sequence encodes CASSLLQGGEQYF.

The rearrangement uses TRBV28 and TRBJ2-5; a possible D gene is TRBD2 (5 bases). The germline gives CDR1 MDHEN, CDR2 SYDVKM. This CDR3 is built from 15 residues. The V end was cut by 3 bases, the J end by 1 base, with 12 bases between. The DNA for the CDR3 is TGTGCCAGCAGTTTGTACGGAGGACTCCAAGAGACCCAGTACTTC. Translated: CASSLYGGLQETQYF.

The chain has TRBV7-2 and TRBJ2-3; 10 positions agree with TRBD2. The germline V gene encodes CDR1 SGHTA and CDR2 FQGNSA. This CDR3 comprises 16 residues. Trimming cost V 4 bases and J 4 bases; bases outside gene matches: 8. In DNA, the CDR3 is TGTGCCAGCAGCTCACAAGCGGGGGGGCCCCCAGATACGCAGTATTTT. This sequence encodes CASSSQAGGPPDTQYF. The entire variable domain, with the rest obtained from reference TRBV7-2 and TRBJ2-3, is as follows: GAGVSQSPSNKVTEKGKDVELRCDPISGHTALYWYRQSLGQGLEFLIYFQGNSAPDKSGLPSDRFSAERTGGSVSTLTIQRTQQEDSAVYLCASSSQAGGPPDTQYFGPGTRLTVL.